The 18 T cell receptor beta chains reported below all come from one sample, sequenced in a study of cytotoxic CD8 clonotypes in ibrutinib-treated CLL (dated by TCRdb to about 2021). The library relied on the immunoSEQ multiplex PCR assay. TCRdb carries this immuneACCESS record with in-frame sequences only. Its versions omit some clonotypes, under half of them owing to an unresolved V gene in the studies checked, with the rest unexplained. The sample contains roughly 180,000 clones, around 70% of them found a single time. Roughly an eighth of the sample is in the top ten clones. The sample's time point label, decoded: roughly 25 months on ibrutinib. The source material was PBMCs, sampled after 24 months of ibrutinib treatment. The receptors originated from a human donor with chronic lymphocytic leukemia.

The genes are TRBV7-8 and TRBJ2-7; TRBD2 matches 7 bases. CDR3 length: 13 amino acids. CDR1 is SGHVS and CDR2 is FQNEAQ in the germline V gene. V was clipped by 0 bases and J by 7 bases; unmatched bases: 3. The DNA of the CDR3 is TGTGCCAGCAGCTTAGCGCGGGGGTTAGAGCAGTACTTC. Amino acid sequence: CASSLARGLEQYF.

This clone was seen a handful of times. The CDR3 is CASSLGTAPYGYTF. As DNA, the CDR3 is TGTGCCAGCAGCCTCGGCACGGCACCCTATGGCTACACCTTC. The V and J genes are TRBV4-2 and TRBJ1-2; D not resolved. CDR3 length equals 14 residues. Germline V gene lookup returns CDR1 LGHNA and CDR2 YNFKEQ. The V gene lost 4 bases and the J gene lost 4 bases, with 13 bases spanning the gap.

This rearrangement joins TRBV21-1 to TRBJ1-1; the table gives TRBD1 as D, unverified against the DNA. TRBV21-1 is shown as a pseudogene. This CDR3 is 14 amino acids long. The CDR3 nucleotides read TGTGCCAGCAGCCAAGGAACAGGGAGCACTGAAGCTTTCTTT. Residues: CASSQGTGSTEAFF.

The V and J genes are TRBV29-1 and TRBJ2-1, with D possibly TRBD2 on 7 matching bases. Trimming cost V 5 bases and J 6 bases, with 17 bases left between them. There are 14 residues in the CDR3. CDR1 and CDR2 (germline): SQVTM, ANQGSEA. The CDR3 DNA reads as TGCAGCGTTTCTCGGGGAGGGGGGATCAATGAGCAGTTCTTC. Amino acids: CSVSRGGGINEQFF.

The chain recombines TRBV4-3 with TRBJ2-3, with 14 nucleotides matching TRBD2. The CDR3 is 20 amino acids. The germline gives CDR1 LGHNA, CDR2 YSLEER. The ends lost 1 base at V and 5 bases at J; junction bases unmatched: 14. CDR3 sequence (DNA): TGCGCCAGCAGCCAAGGGTCGAGACTAGCGGGAGGGCGAGGGGGAGATACGCAGTATTTT. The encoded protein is CASSQGSRLAGGRGGDTQYF.

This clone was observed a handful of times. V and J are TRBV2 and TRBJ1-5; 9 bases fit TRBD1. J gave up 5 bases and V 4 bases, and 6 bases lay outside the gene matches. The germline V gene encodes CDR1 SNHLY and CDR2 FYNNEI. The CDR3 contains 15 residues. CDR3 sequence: CASSGGTGQDQPQHF. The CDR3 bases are TGTGCCAGCAGTGGCGGGACAGGGCAGGATCAGCCCCAGCATTTT.

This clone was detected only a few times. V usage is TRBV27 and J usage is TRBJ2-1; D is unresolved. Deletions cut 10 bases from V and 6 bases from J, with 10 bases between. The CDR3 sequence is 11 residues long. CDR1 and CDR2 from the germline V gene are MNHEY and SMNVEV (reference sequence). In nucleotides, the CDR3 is TGTGCCACCACTTTGGGCAATGAGCAGTTCTTC. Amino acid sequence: CATTLGNEQFF.

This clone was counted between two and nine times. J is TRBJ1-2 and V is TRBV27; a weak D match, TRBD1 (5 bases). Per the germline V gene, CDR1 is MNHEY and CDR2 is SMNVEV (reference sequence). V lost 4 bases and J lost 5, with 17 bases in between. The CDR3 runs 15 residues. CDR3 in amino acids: CASSSDEGSAYGYTF. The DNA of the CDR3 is TGTGCCAGCAGTTCTGATGAGGGGTCCGCTTATGGCTACACCTTC.

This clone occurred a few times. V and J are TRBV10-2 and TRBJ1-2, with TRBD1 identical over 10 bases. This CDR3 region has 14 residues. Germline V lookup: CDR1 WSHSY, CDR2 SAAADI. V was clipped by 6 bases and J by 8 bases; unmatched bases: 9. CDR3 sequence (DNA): TGCGCCAGCAGACCATCCGGGACAGGGGACGGCTACACCTTC. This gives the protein CASRPSGTGDGYTF.

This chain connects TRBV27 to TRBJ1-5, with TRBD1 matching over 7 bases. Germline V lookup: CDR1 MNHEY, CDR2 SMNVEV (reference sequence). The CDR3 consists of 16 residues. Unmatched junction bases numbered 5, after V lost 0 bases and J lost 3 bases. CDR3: CASSLSWTGVNQPQHF. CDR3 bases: TGTGCCAGCAGTTTATCTTGGACAGGCGTCAATCAGCCCCAGCATTTT.

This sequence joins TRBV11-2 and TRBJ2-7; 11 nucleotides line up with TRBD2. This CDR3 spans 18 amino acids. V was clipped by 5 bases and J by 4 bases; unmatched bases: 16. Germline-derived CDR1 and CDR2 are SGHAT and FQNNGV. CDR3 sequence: CASSEALAGATRKYEQYF. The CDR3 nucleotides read TGTGCCAGCAGCGAAGCACTAGCGGGAGCAACGAGAAAGTACGAGCAGTACTTC.

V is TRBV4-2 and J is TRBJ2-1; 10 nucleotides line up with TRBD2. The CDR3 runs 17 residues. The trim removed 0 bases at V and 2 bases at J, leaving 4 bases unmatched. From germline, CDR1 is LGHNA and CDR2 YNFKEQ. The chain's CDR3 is CASSQEGLAEPYNEQFF. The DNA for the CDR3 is TGTGCCAGCAGCCAAGAAGGACTAGCGGAGCCCTACAATGAGCAGTTCTTC.

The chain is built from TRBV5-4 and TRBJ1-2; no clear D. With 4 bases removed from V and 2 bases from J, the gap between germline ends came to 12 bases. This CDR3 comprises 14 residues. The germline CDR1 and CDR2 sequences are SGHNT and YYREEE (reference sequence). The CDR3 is CASSPGAENYGYTF. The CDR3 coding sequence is TGTGCCAGCAGCCCAGGTGCGGAGAACTATGGCTACACCTTC.

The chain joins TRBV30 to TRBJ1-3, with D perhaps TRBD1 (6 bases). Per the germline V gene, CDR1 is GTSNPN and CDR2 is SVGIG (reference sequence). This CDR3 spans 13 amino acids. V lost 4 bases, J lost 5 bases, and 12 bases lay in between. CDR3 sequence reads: CAWNRGARNTIYF. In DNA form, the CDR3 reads TGTGCCTGGAACCGGGGGGCGCGAAACACCATATATTTT.

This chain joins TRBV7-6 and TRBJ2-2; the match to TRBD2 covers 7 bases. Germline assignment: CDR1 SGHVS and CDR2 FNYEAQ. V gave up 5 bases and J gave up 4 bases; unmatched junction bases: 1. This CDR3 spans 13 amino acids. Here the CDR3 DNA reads TGTGCCAGCAGCCAGCGGGGCACCGGGGAGCTGTTTTTT. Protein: CASSQRGTGELFF.

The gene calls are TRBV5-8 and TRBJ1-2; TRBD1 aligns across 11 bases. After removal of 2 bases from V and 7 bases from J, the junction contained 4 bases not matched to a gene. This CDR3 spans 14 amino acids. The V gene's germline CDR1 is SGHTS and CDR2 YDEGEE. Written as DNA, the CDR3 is TGTGCCAGCAGCTTTGGACAGGGGGCGGCTGGCTACACCTTC. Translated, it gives CASSFGQGAAGYTF.

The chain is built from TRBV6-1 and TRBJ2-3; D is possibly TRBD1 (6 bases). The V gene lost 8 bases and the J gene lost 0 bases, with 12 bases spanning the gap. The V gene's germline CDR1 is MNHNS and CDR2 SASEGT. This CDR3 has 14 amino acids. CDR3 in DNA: TGTGCCAGCCGCCGGGACATAAGCACAGATACGCAGTATTTT. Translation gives CASRRDISTDTQYF.

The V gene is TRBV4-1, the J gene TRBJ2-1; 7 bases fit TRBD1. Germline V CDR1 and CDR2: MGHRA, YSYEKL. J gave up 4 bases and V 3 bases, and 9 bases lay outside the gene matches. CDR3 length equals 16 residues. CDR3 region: CASSQGPGQTYNEQFF. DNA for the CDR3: TGCGCCAGCAGCCAGGGTCCGGGACAGACTTACAATGAGCAGTTCTTC.